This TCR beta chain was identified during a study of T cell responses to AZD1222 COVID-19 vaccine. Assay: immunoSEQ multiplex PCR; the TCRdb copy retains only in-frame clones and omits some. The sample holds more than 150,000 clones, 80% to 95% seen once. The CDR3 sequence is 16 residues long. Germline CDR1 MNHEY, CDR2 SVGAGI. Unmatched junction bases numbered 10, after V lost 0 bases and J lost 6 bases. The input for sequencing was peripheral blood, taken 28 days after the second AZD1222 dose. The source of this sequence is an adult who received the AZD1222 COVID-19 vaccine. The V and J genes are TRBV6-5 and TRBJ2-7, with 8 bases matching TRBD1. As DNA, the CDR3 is TGTGCCAGCAGTTACTCGAGAAGGGGACAGGTGCCCGAGCAGTACTTC. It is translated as CASSYSRRGQVPEQYF.